Listed here are 19 T cell receptor beta chains from one sample, sequenced in a study of T cells expressing NK-cell markers. With the 5' RACE reads reprocessed, TCRdb shows one record per CDR3 protein and no DNA. The sample includes some 120,000 distinct CDR3 sequences. Sequencing input: blood T cells: a sorted CD56 or NKG2C T cell subset, CD4+ or CD8+ T cells, or bulk PBMC T cells (not recorded which). These receptors originate from a woman between 18 and 69 years old in good health.

V and J are TRBV5-1 and TRBJ2-1; TCRdb names TRBD2, which stays unverified in the absence of DNA. Germline CDR1 reads SGHRS; CDR2 reads YFSETQ. The CDR3 length is 16 residues. CDR3 protein: CASTPSGMSSYNEQFF.

V and J are TRBV27 and TRBJ2-3. The CDR3 runs 13 residues. Per the germline V gene, CDR1 is MNHEY and CDR2 is SMNVEV (reference sequence). CDR3 region: CASSSYNTDTQYF.

The gene calls are TRBV27 and TRBJ2-5; TCRdb reports TRBD1, a call that lacks DNA to check it against. The CDR3 sequence is 14 residues long. CDR1 is MNHEY and CDR2 is SMNVEV in the germline V gene (reference sequence). CDR3 sequence: CASGSMGLAETQYF.

This CDR3 is CASSERPGTSDEQFF. The genes are TRBV6-1 and TRBJ2-1; TCRdb's D gene call, TRBD1, goes unchecked for lack of DNA. The CDR3 sequence is 15 residues long. Germline CDR1 MNHNS, CDR2 SASEGT.

The J gene is TRBJ2-2, the V gene TRBV29-1; TCRdb lists TRBD1, though no DNA is available to test this call. Per germline, CDR1 SQVTM and CDR2 ANQGSEA. The CDR3 has 14 residues. CDR3 residues: CSVVSRVDTGELFF.

The chain employs TRBV24-1 and TRBJ2-2; no DNA is available, so the TRBD1 call from TCRdb remains unchecked. Per germline, CDR1 KGHDR and CDR2 SFDVKD. The CDR3 is 15 amino acids. The CDR3 region is CATSESDRVTGELFF.

The CDR3 sequence: CASRSNSYEQYF. V is TRBV6-5 and J is TRBJ2-7. Germline V gives CDR1 MNHEY, CDR2 SVGAGI. This CDR3 has 12 residues.

The genes are TRBV6-1 and TRBJ2-7; TCRdb proposes TRBD1, but this gene call is untestable without DNA. Germline CDR1 is MNHNS and CDR2 is SASEGT. The CDR3 has 13 residues. The CDR3 reads CASKQQGAHEQYF.

CDR3 loop: CSVETSVSWNEQFF. The chain carries TRBV29-1 and TRBJ2-1; TCRdb picks TRBD2, but there is no DNA to check that call. The CDR3 runs 14 residues. CDR1 is SQVTM and CDR2 is ANQGSEA in the germline V gene.

The chain couples TRBV6-5 to TRBJ2-2; no DNA is available, so the TRBD2 call from TCRdb remains unchecked. This CDR3 is built from 18 residues. Germline lookup yields CDR1 MNHEY and CDR2 SVGAGI. The CDR3 is CASSYFTGLAGGTGELFF.

This clonotype is deemed medium-sized by its frequency. The chain couples TRBV29-1 to TRBJ2-1; the D call of TRBD1 rests on TCRdb alone, since no DNA is present to check it. The CDR3 runs to 13 residues. Germline V lookup: CDR1 SQVTM, CDR2 ANQGSEA. CDR3 region: CSVGPFLISEQFF.

This chain connects TRBV4-3 to TRBJ2-5; TCRdb designates TRBD1, a call that cannot be tested without DNA. This CDR3 has 15 residues. Germline V CDR1 and CDR2: LGHNA, YSLEER. CDR3 region: CASSLNRGVGETQYF.

This sequence joins TRBV20-1 and TRBJ2-1. Per germline, CDR1 DFQATT and CDR2 SNEGSKA (reference sequence). CDR3 size: 15 residues. This CDR3 reads CSARGPGSSYNEQFF.

The CDR3 spells CSARGAGGNTGELFF. The rearrangement joins TRBV20-1 to TRBJ2-2; TCRdb reports TRBD2, a call that lacks DNA to check it against. The CDR3 has 15 amino acids. Germline V gene data show CDR1 as DFQATT and CDR2 as SNEGSKA (reference sequence).

V gene TRBV20-1 combines with J gene TRBJ2-5. From germline, CDR1 is DFQATT and CDR2 SNEGSKA (reference sequence). The CDR3 runs 13 residues. The CDR3 spells CSARVGIGETQYF.

This chain's CDR3 is CASSLGGLTKGSSYNSPLHF. The chain couples TRBV11-2 to TRBJ1-6; TCRdb's D gene call, TRBD1, goes unchecked for lack of DNA. Germline V gives CDR1 SGHAT, CDR2 FQNNGV. The CDR3 runs 20 residues.

The CDR3 reads CSVNTPNTGELFF. The J gene is TRBJ2-2, the V gene TRBV29-1. This CDR3 comprises 13 residues. CDR1 and CDR2 (germline): SQVTM, ANQGSEA.

The rearrangement uses TRBV5-4 and TRBJ2-1; without DNA, the TCRdb call of TRBD1 cannot be checked. Germline CDR1 reads SGHNT; CDR2 reads YYREEE (reference sequence). The CDR3 totals 16 residues. The chain's CDR3 is CASSLVGGGPYNEQFF.

The V and J genes are TRBV7-9 and TRBJ1-1; TCRdb's assignment of TRBD1 cannot be checked, as there is no DNA. CDR1 is SEHNR, CDR2 FQNEAQ, per germline (reference sequence). CDR3 length: 13 amino acids. The CDR3 spells CASSLQGQIEAFF.